These 7 T cell receptor beta chains were all obtained from the same sample, sequenced in a study of metastatic and nonmetastatic thyroid tumors. With MiXCR, TCRdb reprocessed the PCR reads. The sample contains 25,000 to 30,000 clones, approximately 15% of which appear only once. No patient had received any treatment before thyroid surgery. Input material: blood. The receptors derive from a male donor with papillary thyroid cancer or a benign thyroid nodule (not recorded which). Some clones in this sample may be carry-over from other donors' samples.

This clone was recorded at least ten times. This chain links TRBV11-2 with TRBJ1-1; the D is unclear. V gave up 0 bases and J gave up 6 bases, with 11 bases separating them. Germline CDR1 reads SGHAT; CDR2 reads FQNNGV. The CDR3 extends over 14 amino acids. DNA for the CDR3: TGTGCCAGCAGCTTAGAACTAAGGGTCTCTGAAGCTTTCTTT. Translation gives CASSLELRVSEAFF.

The chain is built from TRBV24-1 and TRBJ2-5; unclear D gene. The ends were cut back, 6 bases at V and 1 base at J, with 14 bases in the middle. Germline CDR1 KGHDR, CDR2 SFDVKD. The CDR3 has 15 amino acids. CDR3 protein: CATSSLLGSQETQYF. The CDR3 coding sequence is TGTGCCACCAGTTCCTTATTAGGCAGCCAAGAGACCCAGTACTTC.

CDR3 in amino acids: CASSFAGQGVIEFF. For the CDR3, the DNA is TGTGCCAGCAGCTTCGCAGGACAGGGAGTTATAGAGTTCTTC. This chain joins TRBV7-3 and TRBJ2-1, with 8 bases that match TRBD1. Germline CDR1 SGHTA, CDR2 FQGTGA. V lost 3 bases and J lost 14; bases outside the gene matches: 12. CDR3 length: 14 residues.

The chain recombines TRBV7-3 with TRBJ2-1; D unresolved. V lost 3 bases, J lost 6 bases, and 6 bases lay in between. The CDR3 is 12 residues long. Germline CDR1 SGHTA, CDR2 FQGTGA. This CDR3 is CASSFSGNEQFF. The CDR3 DNA follows: TGTGCCAGCAGCTTTTCGGGCAATGAGCAGTTCTTC.

The rearrangement joins TRBV11-2 to TRBJ2-2, with 9 bases matching TRBD2. Germline V gene sequence: CDR1 SGHAT, CDR2 FQNNGV. The CDR3 covers 16 residues. V gave up 1 base and J gave up 2 bases; unmatched junction bases: 2. CDR3 DNA: TGTGCCAGCAGCTTAGTTAGCGGGAGTAACACCGGGGAGCTGTTTTTT. It codes for CASSLVSGSNTGELFF.

V usage is TRBV19 and J usage is TRBJ1-5; no reliable D call. The CDR3 runs 15 residues. Germline CDR1 LNHDA, CDR2 SQIVND (reference sequence). Between the trimmed V and J ends, which lost 7 bases and 2 bases, there was a span of 15 bases. The CDR3 loop reads CASTYVPEGNQPQHF. DNA of the CDR3: TGTGCCAGTACTTATGTCCCGGAGGGCAATCAGCCCCAGCATTTT.

The genes are TRBV5-1 and TRBJ1-1; D is ambiguous. Germline V gene sequence: CDR1 SGHRS, CDR2 YFSETQ. V was trimmed by 3 bases and J by 11 bases, leaving 20 bases between them. The CDR3 is 14 residues long. The CDR3 DNA reads as TGCGCCAGCAGCTCACCGCCCCACCACTCTGCTGCTTTCTTT. It is translated as CASSSPPHHSAAFF.